These 23 T cell receptor beta chains were sequenced from one sample in a study of PD-1 blockade in classical Hodgkin lymphoma. The repertoire was sequenced with immunoSEQ multiplex PCR; TCRdb's copy has only in-frame clones and lacks some. The sample carries some 150,000 clones, approximately 72% recorded once. Relapse was seen in all patients after autologous stem cell transplantation, and brentuximab vedotin exposure was variable. The material sequenced was peripheral blood mononuclear cells (PBMCs), taken before the second cycle of nivolumab. These receptors originate from a human donor with classical Hodgkin lymphoma.

The CDR3 DNA reads as TGTGCCAGCACCCGGACAGGGGGCTATGGCTACACCTTC. Translating it yields CASTRTGGYGYTF. The J gene is TRBJ1-2, the V gene TRBV6-6, with 10 bases matching TRBD1. This CDR3 is built from 13 residues. The ends lost 7 bases at V and 4 bases at J; junction bases unmatched: 3. Germline CDR1 and CDR2: MNHNY and SVGAGI (reference sequence).

The genes are TRBV7-2 and TRBJ2-7; tentatively, D is TRBD1 or TRBD2 (6 bases each). Germline assignment: CDR1 SGHTA and CDR2 FQGNSA. Trimming pared 4 bases from V and 1 base from J, leaving 14 bases between. CDR3 length: 15 residues. The CDR3 region is CASSWTTGFSYEQYF. The CDR3 DNA is TGTGCCAGCAGCTGGACTACAGGGTTTTCCTACGAGCAGTACTTC. Using reference TRBV7-2 and TRBJ2-7 for the parts outside the CDR3, the full variable domain is GAGVSQSPSNKVTEKGKDVELRCDPISGHTALYWYRQSLGQGLEFLIYFQGNSAPDKSGLPSDRFSAERTGGSVSTLTIQRTQQEDSAVYLCASSWTTGFSYEQYFGPGTRLTVT.

V and J are TRBV5-1 and TRBJ1-1; D is uncertain. Trimming took off 5 bases at V and 2 bases at J, with 7 bases between the two ends. Germline CDR1 and CDR2: SGHRS and YFSETQ. The CDR3 runs to 12 residues. The DNA of the CDR3 is TGCGCCAGCAGGTTCAGCAACACTGAAGCTTTCTTT. It translates to CASRFSNTEAFF.

The chain recombines TRBV4-2 with TRBJ2-5; TRBD2 matches at 7 bases. Per the germline V gene, CDR1 is LGHNA and CDR2 is YNFKEQ. The V segment lost 4 bases and the J segment 1 base; nucleotides outside the gene matches: 3. The length of the CDR3 is 14 residues. Here the CDR3 DNA reads TGTGCCAGCAGCCGGGGGGGTTTCCAAGAGACCCAGTACTTC. Protein: CASSRGGFQETQYF.

The chain couples TRBV5-4 to TRBJ2-2; D might be TRBD1 (7 bases). The ends were cut back, 3 bases at V and 2 bases at J, with 14 bases in the middle. Germline V lookup: CDR1 SGHNT, CDR2 YYREEE (reference sequence). This CDR3 comprises 16 residues. CDR3: CASSSQGDFNTGELFF. The CDR3 nucleotides read TGTGCCAGCAGCTCGCAGGGGGACTTCAACACCGGGGAGCTGTTTTTT.

The chain employs TRBV5-1 and TRBJ2-3; 14 bases agree with TRBD2. Germline values: CDR1 SGHRS, CDR2 YFSETQ. The CDR3 has 17 residues. V lost 0 bases and J lost 4; bases outside the gene matches: 4. The CDR3 DNA reads TGCGCCAGCAGCTTGGGACTAGCGGGGGGGCTGTCAGATACGCAGTATTTT. This codes for CASSLGLAGGLSDTQYF.

J is TRBJ1-2 and V is TRBV28; possibly TRBD1 for D (6 bases). CDR3 length equals 16 residues. The V end was cut by 6 bases, the J end by 4 bases, with 21 bases between. Germline CDR1 reads MDHEN; CDR2 reads SYDVKM. This chain's CDR3 is CASRPLRTGGTYGYTF. The CDR3 DNA follows: TGTGCCAGCAGGCCATTAAGGACGGGGGGCACCTATGGCTACACCTTC.

This clone was detected ten times or more. The chain has TRBV6-5 and TRBJ2-5; D might be TRBD2 (6 bases). With 5 bases removed from V and 2 bases from J, the gap between germline ends came to 9 bases. CDR1 is MNHEY and CDR2 is SVGAGI in the germline V gene. CDR3 length: 13 residues. This CDR3 reads CASSIGLQETQYF. In DNA form, the CDR3 reads TGTGCCAGCAGTATTGGACTACAAGAGACCCAGTACTTC.

V usage is TRBV28 and J usage is TRBJ2-2, with D possibly being TRBD2 (6 bases). V lost 6 bases and J lost 1, with 15 bases in between. This CDR3 spans 16 amino acids. The V gene's germline CDR1 is MDHEN and CDR2 SYDVKM. CDR3 DNA sequence: TGTGCCAGCAGCCGGGAGACGCGCAGGAACACCGGGGAGCTGTTTTTT. It specifies CASSRETRRNTGELFF.

The CDR3 DNA is TGTGCCAGCAGCTACACGCCCAGCACAGATACGCAGTATTTT. This encodes CASSYTPSTDTQYF. The chain uses TRBV7-2 and TRBJ2-3; D is ambiguous. Trimming took 4 bases from V and 0 from J, leaving 8 bases between them. Germline V gene lookup returns CDR1 SGHTA and CDR2 FQGNSA. This CDR3 contains 14 residues.

This clone came up a few times. The chain joins TRBV5-4 to TRBJ1-4, with D unresolved. Germline V lookup: CDR1 SGHNT, CDR2 YYREEE (reference sequence). Trimming shortened V by 3 bases and J by 9 bases, and 18 bases separated the two germline ends. The CDR3 has 15 residues. CDR3: CASSWTGIQGKKLFF. In DNA form, the CDR3 reads TGTGCCAGCAGCTGGACGGGGATCCAAGGAAAAAAACTGTTTTTT.

The chain is built from TRBV7-3 and TRBJ2-4; 8 bases map to TRBD2. V dropped 5 bases and J dropped 3; count of bases not matched to a gene: 21. Germline V gene lookup returns CDR1 SGHTA and CDR2 FQGTGA. CDR3 length: 20 amino acids. In nucleotides, the CDR3 is TGTGCCAGCAGCCTACTCCGGGGTAGCGGGGTATTCGGGGGCAAAAACATTCAGTACTTC. This gives the protein CASSLLRGSGVFGGKNIQYF.

The sample holds many counts of this clone. This sequence joins TRBV7-2 and TRBJ1-4; D perhaps matches TRBD1 (5 bases). The CDR3 is 16 residues long. V shed 5 bases and J shed 8 bases, with 21 bases lying between them. The germline V gene encodes CDR1 SGHTA and CDR2 FQGNSA. The DNA for the CDR3 is TGTGCCAGCAGCAGGGACCGAACCCGCTTGAGGGAAAAACTGTTTTTT. Translating gives CASSRDRTRLREKLFF.

J is TRBJ1-2 and V is TRBV2; 10 bases are a match to TRBD1. V shed 5 bases, J shed 7 bases, and the junction held 7 bases outside the gene matches. Germline CDR1 reads SNHLY; CDR2 reads FYNNEI. This CDR3 is built from 14 residues. Here the CDR3 reads CASSPGTGVGGYTF. CDR3 nucleotide sequence: TGTGCCAGCAGTCCCGGGACAGGGGTAGGTGGCTACACCTTC.

The rearrangement uses TRBV18 and TRBJ1-1, with D possibly being TRBD1 (6 bases). There are 15 residues in the CDR3. CDR1 KGHSH and CDR2 LQKENI come from the germline V gene. The V end lost 8 bases, the J end lost 1 base, and 17 bases lay between the germline ends. The CDR3 DNA is TGTGCCAGCACCCCAGGGACAAGGGGGAACACTGAAGCTTTCTTT. It is translated as CASTPGTRGNTEAFF.

The J gene is TRBJ2-1, the V gene TRBV11-2; 9 bases align to TRBD1. The CDR3 is made up of 16 amino acids. V lost 1 base and J lost 1; bases outside the gene matches: 2. CDR1 is SGHAT and CDR2 is FQNNGV in the germline V gene. The CDR3 is CASSLGQGGSYNEQFF. The CDR3 nucleotides read TGTGCCAGCAGCTTAGGACAGGGGGGGTCCTACAATGAGCAGTTCTTC.

The CDR3, as DNA: TGTGCCAGCAGCTTACCCTTCGACGGGGAGCTGTTTTTT. Its translation is CASSLPFDGELFF. The V and J genes are TRBV7-9 and TRBJ2-2; no firm D call. Trimming removed 2 bases at V and 7 bases at J, with 8 bases between. This CDR3 comprises 13 residues. Germline V gives CDR1 SEHNR, CDR2 FQNEAQ (reference sequence).

A single count supports this clone. This CDR3 fails to terminate in the conserved phenylalanine or tryptophan, so it likely reflects a read error. The DNA is omitted, as the CDR3 cannot be located on it reliably, and the CDR3 follows TCRdb's listing. The rearrangement uses TRBV25-1 and TRBJ2-7; TRBD1 was called by the table and not checked on the DNA. The CDR3 totals 11 residues, both ends included. From germline, CDR1 is MGHDK and CDR2 SYGVNS. The CDR3 is CASSECHRATG.

V usage is TRBV11-2 and J usage is TRBJ1-6; 7 bases are a match to TRBD1. Germline lookup yields CDR1 SGHAT and CDR2 FQNNGV. The CDR3 spans 17 residues. With V trimmed by 4 bases and J by 2 bases, 8 bases remained unmatched. The CDR3 bases are TGTGCCAGCAGCTCAGGCAGGGGGGGGACCTATAATTCACCCCTCCACTTT. Amino acids: CASSSGRGGTYNSPLHF.

This rearrangement joins TRBV7-2 to TRBJ1-2; unclear D gene. Germline V CDR1 and CDR2: SGHTA, FQGNSA. The V end lost 3 bases, the J end lost 4 bases, and 12 bases lay between the germline ends. The CDR3 sequence is 14 residues long. The CDR3 DNA reads as TGTGCCAGCAGCTTCTGGATGGGTGGCTATGGCTACACCTTC. It yields the protein CASSFWMGGYGYTF. The variable domain in full, completed from reference TRBV7-2 and TRBJ1-2, reads GAGVSQSPSNKVTEKGKDVELRCDPISGHTALYWYRQSLGQGLEFLIYFQGNSAPDKSGLPSDRFSAERTGGSVSTLTIQRTQQEDSAVYLCASSFWMGGYGYTFGSGTRLTVV.

This clone was seen only a few times. The V and J genes are TRBV5-1 and TRBJ2-3, with a weak D call TRBD1 (6 bases). Per the germline V gene, CDR1 is SGHRS and CDR2 is YFSETQ. V lost 0 bases to trimming and J lost 1 base, with 15 bases between them. CDR3 size: 17 residues. The CDR3 spells CASSLAIQGWGTDTQYF. In nucleotides, the CDR3 is TGCGCCAGCAGCTTGGCGATACAGGGTTGGGGCACAGATACGCAGTATTTT.

The chain is built from TRBV6-5 and TRBJ1-2; a weak D match, TRBD1 (5 bases). This CDR3 contains 13 residues. CDR1 MNHEY and CDR2 SVGAGI come from the germline V gene. Trimming pared 6 bases from V and 7 bases from J, leaving 15 bases between. The CDR3 reads CASSYRGAFGYTF. The CDR3 DNA is TGTGCCAGCAGCTACAGAGGGGCTTTTGGCTACACCTTC.

CDR3 DNA: TGTGCCAGCAGCCGAGGACAGGGGGCGGGCGAGACCCAGTACTTC. Translation: CASSRGQGAGETQYF. The chain links TRBV4-2 to TRBJ2-5, with 11 positions matching TRBD1. The junction had 6 bases not matched to a gene; V was cut back by 4 bases and J by 5 bases. The CDR3 is made up of 15 amino acids. Germline V gives CDR1 LGHNA, CDR2 YNFKEQ.